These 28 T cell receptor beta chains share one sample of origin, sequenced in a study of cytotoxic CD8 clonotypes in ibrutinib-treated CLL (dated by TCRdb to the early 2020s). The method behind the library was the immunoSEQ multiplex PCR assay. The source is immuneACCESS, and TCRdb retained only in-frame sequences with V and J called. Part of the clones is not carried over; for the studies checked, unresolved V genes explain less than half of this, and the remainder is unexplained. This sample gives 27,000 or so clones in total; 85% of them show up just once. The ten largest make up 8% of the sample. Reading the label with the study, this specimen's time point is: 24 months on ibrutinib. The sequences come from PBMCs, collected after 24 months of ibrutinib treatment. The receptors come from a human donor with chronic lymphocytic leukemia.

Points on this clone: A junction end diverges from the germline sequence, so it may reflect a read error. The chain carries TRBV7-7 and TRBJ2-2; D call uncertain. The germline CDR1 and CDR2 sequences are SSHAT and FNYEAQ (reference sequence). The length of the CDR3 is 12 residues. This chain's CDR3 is CASSQNYGELFF. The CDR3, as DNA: TGTGCTAGCAGCCAAAACTACGGGGAGCTGTTTTTT.

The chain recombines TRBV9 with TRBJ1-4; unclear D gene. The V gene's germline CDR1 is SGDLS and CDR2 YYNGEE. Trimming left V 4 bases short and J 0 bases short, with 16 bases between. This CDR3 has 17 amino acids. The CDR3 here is CASSPFIIGATNEKLFF. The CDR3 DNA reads TGTGCCAGCAGCCCTTTCATCATCGGTGCAACTAATGAAAAACTGTTTTTT.

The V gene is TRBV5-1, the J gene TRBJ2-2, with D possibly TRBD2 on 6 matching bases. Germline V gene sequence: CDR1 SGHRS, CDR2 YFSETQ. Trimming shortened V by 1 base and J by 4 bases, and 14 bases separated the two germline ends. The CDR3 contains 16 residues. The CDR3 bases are TGCGCCAGCAGCTTGTCAGGGACTCCCACCACCGGGGAGCTGTTTTTT. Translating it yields CASSLSGTPTTGELFF. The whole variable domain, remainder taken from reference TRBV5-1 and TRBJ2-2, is KAGVTQTPRYLIKTRGQQVTLSCSPISGHRSVSWYQQTPGQGLQFLFEYFSETQRNKGNFPGRFSGRQFSNSRSEMNVSTLELGDSALYLCASSLSGTPTTGELFFGEGSRLTVL.

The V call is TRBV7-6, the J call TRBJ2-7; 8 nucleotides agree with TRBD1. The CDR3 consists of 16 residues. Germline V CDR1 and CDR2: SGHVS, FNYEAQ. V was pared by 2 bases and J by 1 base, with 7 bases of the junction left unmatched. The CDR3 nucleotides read TGTGCCAGCAGCTTATTCAGGGACAGGAATTCCTACGAGCAGTACTTC. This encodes CASSLFRDRNSYEQYF.

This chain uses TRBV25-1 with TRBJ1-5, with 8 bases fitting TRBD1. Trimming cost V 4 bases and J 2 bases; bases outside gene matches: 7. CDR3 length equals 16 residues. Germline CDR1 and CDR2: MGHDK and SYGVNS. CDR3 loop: CASSGDTGGGNQPQHF. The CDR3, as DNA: TGTGCCAGCAGTGGTGATACAGGGGGGGGCAATCAGCCCCAGCATTTT.

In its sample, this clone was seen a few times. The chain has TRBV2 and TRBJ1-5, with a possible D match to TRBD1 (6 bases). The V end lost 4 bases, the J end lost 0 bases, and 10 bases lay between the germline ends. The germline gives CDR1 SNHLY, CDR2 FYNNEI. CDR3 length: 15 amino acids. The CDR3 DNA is TGTGCCAGCAGTGTACAGGGCAATAGCAATCAGCCCCAGCATTTT. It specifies CASSVQGNSNQPQHF.

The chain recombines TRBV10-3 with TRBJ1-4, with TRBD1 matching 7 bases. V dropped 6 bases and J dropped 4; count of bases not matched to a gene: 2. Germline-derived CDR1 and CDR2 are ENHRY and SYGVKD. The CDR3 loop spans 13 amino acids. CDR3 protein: CAIRGQNNEKLFF. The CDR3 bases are TGTGCCATCAGGGGACAGAATAATGAAAAACTGTTTTTT.

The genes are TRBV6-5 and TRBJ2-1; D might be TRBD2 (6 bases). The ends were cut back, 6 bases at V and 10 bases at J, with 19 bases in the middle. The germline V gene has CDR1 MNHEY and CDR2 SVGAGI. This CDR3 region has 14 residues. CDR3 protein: CASRTGTPRREQFF. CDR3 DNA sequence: TGTGCCAGCAGGACCGGGACTCCCCGAAGGGAGCAGTTCTTC.

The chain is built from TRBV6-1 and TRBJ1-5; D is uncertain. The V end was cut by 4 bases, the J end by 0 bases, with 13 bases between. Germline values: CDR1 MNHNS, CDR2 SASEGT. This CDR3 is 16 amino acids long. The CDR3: CASSALSGYSNQPQHF. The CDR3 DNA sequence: TGTGCCAGCAGTGCCCTTTCAGGTTATAGCAATCAGCCCCAGCATTTT.

CDR3 residues: CASSLRSGLADYNEQFF. CDR3 bases: TGTGCCAGCAGCTTAAGGTCCGGACTAGCGGACTACAATGAGCAGTTCTTC. The V and J genes are TRBV11-2 and TRBJ2-1, with TRBD2 matching over 10 bases. The CDR3 contains 17 residues. Looked up from germline, CDR1 is SGHAT and CDR2 is FQNNGV. Losses at the gene ends were 2 bases for V and 3 bases for J; bases not matched to a gene: 7.

The CDR3 DNA follows: TGTGCCAGTAGTACCAGTGCAACTAATGAAAAACTGTTTTTT. It codes for CASSTSATNEKLFF. The J gene is TRBJ1-4, the V gene TRBV19, with D uncertain. Trimming took off 4 bases at V and 0 bases at J, with 6 bases between the two ends. The CDR3 totals 14 residues. Per germline, CDR1 LNHDA and CDR2 SQIVND (reference sequence). Variable domain in full (rest from reference TRBV19 and TRBJ1-4): DGGITQSPKYLFRKEGQNVTLSCEQNLNHDAMYWYRQDPGQGLRLIYYSQIVNDFQKGDIAEGYSVSREKKESFPLTVTSAQKNPTAFYLCASSTSATNEKLFFGSGTQLSVL.

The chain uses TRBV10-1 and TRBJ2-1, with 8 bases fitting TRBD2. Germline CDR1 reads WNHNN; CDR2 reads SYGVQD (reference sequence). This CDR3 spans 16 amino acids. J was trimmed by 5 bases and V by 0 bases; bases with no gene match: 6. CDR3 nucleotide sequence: TGCGCCAGCAGTGAGTCGGCAGCGGGGGAGGACAATGAGCAGTTCTTC. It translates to CASSESAAGEDNEQFF.

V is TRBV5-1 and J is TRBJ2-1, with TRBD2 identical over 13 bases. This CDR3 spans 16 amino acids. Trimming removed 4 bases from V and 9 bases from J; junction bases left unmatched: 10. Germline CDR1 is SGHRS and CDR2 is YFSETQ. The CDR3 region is CASSKRTSGGAIEQFF. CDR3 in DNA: TGCGCCAGCAGCAAGCGCACTAGCGGGGGGGCCATTGAGCAGTTCTTC.

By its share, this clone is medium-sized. CDR3 residues: CAITPGGRPSGELFF. CDR3 coding DNA: TGTGCCATCACCCCTGGGGGCCGGCCTTCCGGGGAGCTGTTTTTT. The chain joins TRBV10-3 to TRBJ2-2; D is perhaps TRBD1 (6 bases). CDR1 is ENHRY, CDR2 SYGVKD, per germline. V gave up 7 bases and J gave up 6 bases, with 18 bases separating them. The CDR3 loop spans 15 amino acids.

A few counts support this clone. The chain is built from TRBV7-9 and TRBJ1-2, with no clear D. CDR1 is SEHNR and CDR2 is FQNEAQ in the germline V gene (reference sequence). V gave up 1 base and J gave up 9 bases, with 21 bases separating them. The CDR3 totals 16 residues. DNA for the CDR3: TGTGCCAGCAGCTTAGTTCCCACAGACTTCCGATACAGCTACACCTTC. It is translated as CASSLVPTDFRYSYTF.

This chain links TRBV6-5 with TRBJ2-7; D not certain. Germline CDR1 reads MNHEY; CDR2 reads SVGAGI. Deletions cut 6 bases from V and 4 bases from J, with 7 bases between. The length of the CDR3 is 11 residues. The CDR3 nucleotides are TGTGCCAGCAGGGTCGGATACGAGCAGTACTTC. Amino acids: CASRVGYEQYF.

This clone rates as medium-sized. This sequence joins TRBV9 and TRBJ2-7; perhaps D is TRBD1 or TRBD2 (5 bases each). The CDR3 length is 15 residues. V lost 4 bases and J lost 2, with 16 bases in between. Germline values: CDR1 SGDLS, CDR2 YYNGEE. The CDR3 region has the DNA TGTGCCAGCAGCCCCCCGGGGCCGGGGCCCTACGAGCAGTACTTC. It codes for CASSPPGPGPYEQYF. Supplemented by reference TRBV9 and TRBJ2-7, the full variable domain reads DSGVTQTPKHLITATGQRVTLRCSPRSGDLSVYWYQQSLDQGLQFLIQYYNGEERAKGNILERFSAQQFPDLHSELNLSSLELGDSALYFCASSPPGPGPYEQYFGPGTRLTVT.

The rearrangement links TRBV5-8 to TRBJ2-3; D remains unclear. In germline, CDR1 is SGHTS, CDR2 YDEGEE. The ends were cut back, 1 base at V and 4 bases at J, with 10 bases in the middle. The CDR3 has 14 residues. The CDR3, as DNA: TGTGCCAGCAGCTTGCGATCGGGTGCAGATACGCAGTATTTT. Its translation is CASSLRSGADTQYF.

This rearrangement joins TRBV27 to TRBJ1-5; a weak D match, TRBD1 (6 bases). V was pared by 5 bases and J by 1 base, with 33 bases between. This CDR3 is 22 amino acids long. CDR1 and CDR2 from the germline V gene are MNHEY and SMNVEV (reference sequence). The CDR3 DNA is TGTGCCAGCAGTCCTTCCTTTTTTCCCAACTCCAACAGGGCTAGGAGCAATCAGCCCCAGCATTTT. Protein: CASSPSFFPNSNRARSNQPQHF.

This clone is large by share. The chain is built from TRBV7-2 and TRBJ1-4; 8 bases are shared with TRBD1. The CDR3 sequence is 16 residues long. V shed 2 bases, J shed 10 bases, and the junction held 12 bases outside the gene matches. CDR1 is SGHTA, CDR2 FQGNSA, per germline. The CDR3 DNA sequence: TGTGCCAGCAGCTTACAACTAGCCAGGGGGCATGGAAAACTGTTTTTT. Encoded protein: CASSLQLARGHGKLFF.

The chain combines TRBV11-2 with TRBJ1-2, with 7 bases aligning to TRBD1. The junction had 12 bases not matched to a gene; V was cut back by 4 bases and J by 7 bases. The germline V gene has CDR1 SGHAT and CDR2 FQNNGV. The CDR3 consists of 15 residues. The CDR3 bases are TGTGCCAGCAGCTCAACAGGGGCACCGCTACCTGGCTACACCTTC. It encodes CASSSTGAPLPGYTF.

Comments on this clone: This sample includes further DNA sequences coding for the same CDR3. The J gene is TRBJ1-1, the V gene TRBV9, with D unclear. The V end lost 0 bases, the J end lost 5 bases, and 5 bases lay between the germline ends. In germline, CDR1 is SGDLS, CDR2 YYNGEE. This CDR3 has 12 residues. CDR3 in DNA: TGTGCCAGCAGCGTAGGGGGAACTGAAGCTTTCTTT. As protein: CASSVGGTEAFF.

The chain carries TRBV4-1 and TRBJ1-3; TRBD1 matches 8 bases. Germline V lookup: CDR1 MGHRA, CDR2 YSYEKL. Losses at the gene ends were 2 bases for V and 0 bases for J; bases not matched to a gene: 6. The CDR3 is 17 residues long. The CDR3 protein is CASSQTGTGNSGNTIYF. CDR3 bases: TGCGCCAGCAGCCAAACCGGGACAGGCAACTCTGGAAACACCATATATTTT.

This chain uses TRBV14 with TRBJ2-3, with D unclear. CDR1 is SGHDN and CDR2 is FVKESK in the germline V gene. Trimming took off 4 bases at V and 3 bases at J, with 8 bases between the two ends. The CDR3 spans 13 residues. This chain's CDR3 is CASSRRWTDTQYF. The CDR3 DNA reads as TGTGCCAGCAGCCGTAGATGGACAGATACGCAGTATTTT.

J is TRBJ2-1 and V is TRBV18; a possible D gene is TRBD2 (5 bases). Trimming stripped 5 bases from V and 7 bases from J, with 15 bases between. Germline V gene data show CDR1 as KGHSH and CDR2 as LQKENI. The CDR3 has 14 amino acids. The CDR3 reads CASSSGVSRNEQFF. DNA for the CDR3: TGTGCCAGCTCATCCGGGGTTTCAAGGAATGAGCAGTTCTTC.

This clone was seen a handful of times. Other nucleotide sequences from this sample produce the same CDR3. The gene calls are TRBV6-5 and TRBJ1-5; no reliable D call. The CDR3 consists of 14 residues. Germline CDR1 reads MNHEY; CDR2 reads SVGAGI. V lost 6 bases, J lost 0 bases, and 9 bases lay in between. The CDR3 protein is CASSAAYSNQPQHF. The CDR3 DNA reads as TGTGCCAGCAGCGCGGCCTATAGCAATCAGCCCCAGCATTTT.

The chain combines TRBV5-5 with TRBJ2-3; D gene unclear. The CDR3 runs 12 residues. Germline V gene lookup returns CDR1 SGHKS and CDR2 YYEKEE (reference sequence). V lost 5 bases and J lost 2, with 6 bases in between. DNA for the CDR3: TGTGCCAGCAGGTCAAACACAGATACGCAGTATTTT. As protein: CASRSNTDTQYF.

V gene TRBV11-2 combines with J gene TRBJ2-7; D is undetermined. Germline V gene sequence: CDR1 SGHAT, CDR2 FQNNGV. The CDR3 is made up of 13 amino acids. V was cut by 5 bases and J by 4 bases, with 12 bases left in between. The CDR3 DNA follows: TGTGCCAGCAGCCCGGGCCTAAGGTACGAGCAGTACTTC. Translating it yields CASSPGLRYEQYF.